This entry concerns a single TCR beta chain. This clonotype was recorded at least ten times. Its antigen is unknown. Base qualities were left out, and no much larger clone turns up one base away. The data belong to a study of early T cells in non-severe SARS-CoV-2 infection (dated by TCRdb to the early 2020s). Regarding the research as a whole: Bulk RNA from unsorted whole blood was used for TCR sequencing, so alpha and beta chains could not be paired.

The germline ends are 11 bases apart after V is trimmed by 2 bases and J by 4 bases. The CDR3 measures 15 amino acids from cysteine to phenylalanine. Only CDR3 DNA remains: 45 bases, in frame from the first base. Broader findings and caveats from the paper: VDJdb matching was skewed toward anti-spike CD8 responses and likely underestimated virus-specific expansions, missing private and CD4 specificities.

The library relied on 5' RACE. Sequencing used a NextSeq 500. In the TCR library protocol, unique molecular identifiers were attached to individual cDNA molecules to correct for PCR bias and sequencing error. TCR alpha and beta chains were both sequenced, and the abundances of alpha and beta sequences in each sample were closely correlated with each other. In the original analysis: Decombinator V4 was used to perform V gene, J gene and CDR3 annotation of TCR sequences. Expanded TCRs were defined as changing significantly between any two time points under a Poisson model with p below 0.0001. Abundances of TCRs were expressed as counts per million after normalisation to the total number of TCRs sequenced in each sample. MAIT TCRs were defined by TRAV1-2 paired with TRAJ12, TRAJ20 or TRAJ33, and iNKT TCRs by TRAV10 paired with TRAJ18. VDJdb, accessed 1 November 2021, was searched for CMV, EBV and SARS-CoV-2 annotated TCRs, excluding TCRs annotated for multiple antigens. TCRdb took the public reads, trimmed them with fastp at Q25, ran MiXCR for clone calling and kept in-frame beta chains. Rows with one shared CDR3 protein collapse into an entry with the most common genes and DNA. TCRdb, not the authors, supplied the V and J calls. The sample yields about 36,000 distinct CDR3 sequences; about 9.3% were counted once. The biggest ten clones account for 9.5% to 15% of the sample.

The study was a case-control design nested within a healthcare worker cohort in London, UK, with weekly nasopharyngeal swab PCR tests and blood sampling. Healthcare workers were recruited during the week of the UK lockdown, between 23 and 31 March 2020, and followed weekly for up to roughly 15 weeks. The clonotype was recovered from an adult who was a healthcare worker with PCR-confirmed SARS-CoV-2 infection or an uninfected control (not recorded which). The V and J segments used are TRBV12-3 or TRBV12-4 and TRBJ1-4; the D segment could be TRBD1, given 6 matching bases. The material sequenced was whole blood. This receptor has the CDR3 CASSLLRGNNEKLFF. The sequence in DNA is TGTGCCAGCAGTTTACTCAGGGGCAATAATGAAAAACTGTTTTTT.